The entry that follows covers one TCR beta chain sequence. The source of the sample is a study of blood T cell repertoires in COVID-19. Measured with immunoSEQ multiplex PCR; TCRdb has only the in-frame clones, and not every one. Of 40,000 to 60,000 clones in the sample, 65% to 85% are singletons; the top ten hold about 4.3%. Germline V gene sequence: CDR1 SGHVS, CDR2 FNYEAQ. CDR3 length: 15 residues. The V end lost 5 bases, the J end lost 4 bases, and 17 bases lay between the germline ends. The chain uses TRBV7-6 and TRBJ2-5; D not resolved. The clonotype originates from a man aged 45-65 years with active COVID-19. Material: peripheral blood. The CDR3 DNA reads TGTGCCAGCAGCCCCGGCACAGTGGCCGTAGAGACCCAGTACTTC. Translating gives CASSPGTVAVETQYF.